One and the same sample provided the 24 T cell receptor beta chains below, sequenced in a study of regulatory dendritic cells for organ transplantation (dated 2017 in TCRdb). Libraries were built with the immunoSEQ multiplex PCR assay. What TCRdb holds here is the immuneACCESS table cut down to in-frame rearrangements. Part of the clones is not present; checked against another copy, under half of the missing clones reflect an unresolved V gene, and the others are unexplained. This sample has 35,000 to 40,000 clones in its table, and 90% to 95% of those were observed once. The leading ten clones occupy over 0.1% of the sample. The sequenced sample consisted of naive CD8+ T cells from blood. What the cell subset or site label conveys for this sample: CD45RA+ naive T cells. The receptors were gathered from a human donor in good health.

The J gene is TRBJ2-3, the V gene TRBV2; 10 nucleotides align to TRBD2. The V gene's germline CDR1 is SNHLY and CDR2 FYNNEI. The CDR3 runs to 16 residues. Unmatched junction bases numbered 5, after V lost 0 bases and J lost 5 bases. The CDR3 coding sequence is TGTGCCAGCAGTGAAGCCAGCGGGGGGGCAAAAGATACGCAGTATTTT. Protein product: CASSEASGGAKDTQYF. Full variable domain (rest looked up from reference TRBV2 and TRBJ2-3): EPEVTQTPSHQVTQMGQEVILRCVPISNHLYFYWYRQILGQKVEFLVSFYNNEISEKSEIFDDQFSVERPDGSNFTLKIRSTKLEDSAMYFCASSEASGGAKDTQYFGPGTRLTVL.

CDR3 sequence: CSVVGVELRYYNEQFF. CDR3 nucleotide sequence: TGCAGCGTTGTAGGTGTAGAACTCAGGTACTACAATGAGCAGTTCTTC. The V gene is TRBV29-1, the J gene TRBJ2-1; no reliable D call. Germline loops: CDR1 SQVTM, CDR2 ANQGSEA. V lost 4 bases to trimming and J lost 3 bases, with 19 bases between them. The CDR3 totals 16 residues.

This clone was seen only once. This chain connects TRBV19 to TRBJ1-5; tentative D call: TRBD1 (5 bases). The CDR3 covers 15 residues. CDR1 and CDR2 from the germline V gene are LNHDA and SQIVND (reference sequence). The V and J ends lost 6 bases and 3 bases respectively, with 15 bases between them. In DNA, the CDR3 is TGTGCCAGTAGCCAGCTGTGGGGCTACAATCAGCCCCAGCATTTT. Its protein product is CASSQLWGYNQPQHF.

This chain links TRBV27 with TRBJ1-2; 8 bases fit TRBD1. V lost 5 bases to trimming and J lost 2 bases; unmatched junction nucleotides: 7. The germline CDR1 and CDR2 sequences are MNHEY and SMNVEV (reference sequence). The CDR3 sequence is 15 residues long. In DNA form, the CDR3 reads TGTGCCAGCAGTCCCGCAGGGGGCGCCAACTATGGCTACACCTTC. Protein product: CASSPAGGANYGYTF.

The DNA for the CDR3 is TGTGCCTGGAGTGTCCCCCCCGGGAACACTGAAGCTTTCTTT. As protein: CAWSVPPGNTEAFF. The chain is built from TRBV30 and TRBJ1-1; D is uncertain. CDR1 is GTSNPN, CDR2 SVGIG, per germline (reference sequence). V dropped 0 bases and J dropped 1 base, with 9 bases sitting between them. The length of the CDR3 is 14 residues.

This chain connects TRBV7-3 to TRBJ2-2; 9 positions match TRBD2. J gave up 4 bases and V 5 bases, and 14 bases lay outside the gene matches. The CDR3 loop spans 18 amino acids. Germline values: CDR1 SGHTA, CDR2 FQGTGA. The CDR3 loop reads CASSLEGSGSRRTGELFF. The DNA for the CDR3 is TGTGCCAGCAGCCTAGAAGGTAGCGGGAGTCGTCGCACCGGGGAGCTGTTTTTT.

The rearrangement joins TRBV6-5 to TRBJ2-4, with D tentatively TRBD1 or TRBD2 (6 bases each). Trimming shortened V by 6 bases and J by 2 bases, and 14 bases separated the two germline ends. CDR1 and CDR2 from the germline V gene are MNHEY and SVGAGI. There are 15 residues in the CDR3. Written as DNA, the CDR3 is TGTGCCAGCAGCCACACCGGGGGCCCCAAAAACATTCAGTACTTC. Its protein is CASSHTGGPKNIQYF.

The gene calls are TRBV19 and TRBJ1-1; D remains unclear. This CDR3 is built from 15 residues. Trimming pared 1 base from V and 6 bases from J, leaving 15 bases between. CDR1 is LNHDA, CDR2 SQIVND, per germline (reference sequence). CDR3 nucleotides: TGTGCCAGTAGTATAGGATGGGGAGGACTATCTGAAGCTTTCTTT. As protein: CASSIGWGGLSEAFF.

The chain recombines TRBV15 with TRBJ1-2; D is ambiguous. The CDR3 runs 15 residues. Germline V gene data show CDR1 as LNHNV and CDR2 as YYDKDF (reference sequence). V lost 3 bases and J 3 bases, leaving 14 bases between the germline ends. The CDR3 region is CATSSSRTGYYGYTF. In DNA, the CDR3 is TGTGCCACCAGCAGCTCGCGGACGGGATACTATGGCTACACCTTC.

This chain joins TRBV7-9 and TRBJ1-1; D is unclear. The CDR3 loop spans 16 amino acids. CDR1 and CDR2 (germline): SEHNR, FQNEAQ (reference sequence). Trimming shortened V by 4 bases and J by 3 bases, and 18 bases separated the two germline ends. CDR3 DNA: TGTGCCAGCAGCTCGCCCTTCAGTATTACGGACACTGAAGCTTTCTTT. It yields the protein CASSSPFSITDTEAFF.

The V gene is TRBV6-6, the J gene TRBJ1-2; possibly TRBD1 for D (5 bases). The germline V gene encodes CDR1 MNHNY and CDR2 SVGAGI (reference sequence). The CDR3 runs to 13 residues. Trimming shortened V by 7 bases and J by 6 bases, and 15 bases separated the two germline ends. The CDR3 spells CASKVPGSDGYTF. The CDR3 region has the DNA TGTGCCAGCAAGGTTCCAGGGAGTGATGGCTACACCTTC.

This clone occurred once. J is TRBJ2-7 and V is TRBV28; maybe TRBD2 (5 bases). The CDR3 length is 15 residues. The V end lost 8 bases, the J end lost 2 bases, and 19 bases lay between the germline ends. Germline assignment: CDR1 MDHEN and CDR2 SYDVKM. The CDR3 DNA reads TGTGCCAGCCTCACGGACGCGTGGGAGCCCTACGAGCAGTACTTC. Protein sequence: CASLTDAWEPYEQYF.

V and J are TRBV7-6 and TRBJ2-7, with D unresolved. CDR1 is SGHVS and CDR2 is FNYEAQ in the germline V gene. The CDR3 spans 15 residues. V lost 0 bases and J lost 3, with 12 bases in between. The CDR3 bases are TGTGCCAGCAGCTTAGCTCCAACACAGCTCTACGAGCAGTACTTC. Translating it yields CASSLAPTQLYEQYF. Together with reference TRBV7-6 and TRBJ2-7, the CDR3 gives the full variable domain: GAGVSQSPRYKVTKRGQDVALRCDPISGHVSLYWYRQALGQGPEFLTYFNYEAQQDKSGLPNDRFSAERPEGSISTLTIQRTEQRDSAMYRCASSLAPTQLYEQYFGPGTRLTVT.

This clone was seen only once. The chain recombines TRBV7-9 with TRBJ2-1; 11 bases align to TRBD1. Per germline, CDR1 SEHNR and CDR2 FQNEAQ (reference sequence). V trimming: 5 bases; J trimming: 5 bases; junction bases outside the gene matches: 11. The CDR3 spans 17 residues. The CDR3 protein is CASSRDRGFATNNEQFF. CDR3 in DNA: TGTGCCAGCAGCCGGGACAGGGGGTTCGCAACGAACAATGAGCAGTTCTTC.

This clone showed up just once. The chain couples TRBV28 to TRBJ2-7, with no clear D. The V gene lost 4 bases and the J gene lost 1 base, with 8 bases spanning the gap. The CDR3 consists of 13 residues. The V gene's germline CDR1 is MDHEN and CDR2 SYDVKM. The CDR3 region is CASSYGVSYEQYF. CDR3 coding DNA: TGTGCCAGCAGTTATGGGGTGTCCTACGAGCAGTACTTC.

The J gene is TRBJ2-1, the V gene TRBV27, with 8 nucleotides matching TRBD1. V trimming: 5 bases; J trimming: 10 bases; junction bases outside the gene matches: 13. Per the germline V gene, CDR1 is MNHEY and CDR2 is SMNVEV (reference sequence). The CDR3 contains 15 residues. CDR3 sequence: CASSPGQEGVQEQFF. The CDR3 DNA reads as TGTGCCAGCAGTCCGGGACAGGAAGGAGTCCAGGAGCAGTTCTTC.

This clone was counted a single time. The genes are TRBV21-1 and TRBJ1-2. TRBV21-1 constitutes a pseudogene. CDR3 length equals 17 residues. The CDR3, as DNA: TGTGCCAGCAGCAAACGGGGGGGACCTATACCTAACTATGGCTACACCTTC. This gives the protein CASSKRGGPIPNYGYTF.

The rearrangement joins TRBV1 to TRBJ1-1. TRBV1 is annotated as a pseudogene. This CDR3 is built from 15 residues. CDR3 sequence: CTSSQDYGGSTEAFF. CDR3 bases: TGCACCAGCAGCCAAGATTACGGGGGCAGCACTGAAGCTTTCTTT.

This chain connects TRBV28 to TRBJ2-7; 8 bases align to TRBD1. The CDR3 consists of 14 residues. V dropped 6 bases and J dropped 0; count of bases not matched to a gene: 4. Germline CDR1 MDHEN, CDR2 SYDVKM. The CDR3 nucleotides read TGTGCCAGCAGGTGGACAGGGAGCTCCTACGAGCAGTACTTC. Encoded protein: CASRWTGSSYEQYF. The full variable domain, in which reference TRBV28 and TRBJ2-7 provide the parts outside the CDR3, is DVKVTQSSRYLVKRTGEKVFLECVQDMDHENMFWYRQDPGLGLRLIYFSYDVKMKEKGDIPEGYSVSREKKERFSLILESASTNQTSMYLCASRWTGSSYEQYFGPGTRLTVT.

The genes are TRBV19 and TRBJ2-2; D is perhaps TRBD2 (5 bases). CDR3 size: 14 residues. The V gene's germline CDR1 is LNHDA and CDR2 SQIVND (reference sequence). Trimming took off 7 bases at V and 6 bases at J, with 15 bases between the two ends. In nucleotides, the CDR3 is TGTGCCAGTACCAACCTCGGGATCCCCGGGGAGCTGTTTTTT. This translates into CASTNLGIPGELFF.

CDR3 nucleotides: TGTGCCAGCAGTGAGGCAGGGGAATTCTACGAGCAGTACTTC. Translation: CASSEAGEFYEQYF. The gene calls are TRBV2 and TRBJ2-7, with D maybe TRBD1 (6 bases). CDR1 SNHLY and CDR2 FYNNEI come from the germline V gene. This CDR3 is 14 amino acids long. V shed 3 bases and J shed 3 bases, with 12 bases lying between them.

The chain joins TRBV4-1 to TRBJ2-5; 9 bases line up with TRBD1. The germline CDR1 and CDR2 sequences are MGHRA and YSYEKL. There are 13 residues in the CDR3. Trimming removed 4 bases from V and 4 bases from J; junction bases left unmatched: 1. The CDR3 DNA reads TGCGCCAGCAGCCGGGGACAGGGAGAGACCCAGTACTTC. Amino acid sequence: CASSRGQGETQYF.

This chain connects TRBV27 to TRBJ1-2; D remains ambiguous. This CDR3 spans 13 amino acids. Trimming stripped 5 bases from V and 2 bases from J, with 9 bases between. CDR1 MNHEY and CDR2 SMNVEV come from the germline V gene (reference sequence). The CDR3: CASSDVSNYGYTF. In DNA, the CDR3 is TGTGCCAGCAGTGACGTGTCCAACTATGGCTACACCTTC.

The CDR3 nucleotides are TGTGCCAGTAGTATAGATGGGGAGGTCCACGAGCAGTACTTC. Residues: CASSIDGEVHEQYF. This chain links TRBV19 with TRBJ2-7, with D perhaps matching TRBD2 (6 bases). Germline V CDR1 and CDR2: LNHDA, SQIVND (reference sequence). The length of the CDR3 is 14 residues. V was clipped by 0 bases and J by 5 bases, with 11 bases between them.